This T cell receptor (beta chain) came from a study of low-dose radiotherapy and immunotherapy resistance in tumors. Whole-study context: Every two weeks, one day ahead of radiation and immunotherapy, cyclophosphamide 200 mg/m2 was given (intravenously).

Primers used for first-strand cDNA, a TRAV- and TRBV-specific set, covered both alpha and beta chains. TCRs were put through roughly 20 PCR cycles of amplification with Phusion. A constant-region primer and the V-primer adapter served as the primer pair. TCRdb reanalysed the reads using MiXCR and keeps one entry per CDR3 protein. The data contain some 60,000 distinct CDR3 sequences, 26% of them singletons. Time point specified: before trial treatment. Treatment combined nivolumab, ipilimumab, aspirin, low-dose cyclophosphamide and low-dose radiotherapy in a dose-escalation trial. Patients qualified if they had advanced solid tumors that lacked tumor-infiltrating lymphocytes. This clonotype was counted between two and nine times. The sequencing here drew on PBMCs, taken before treatment. This receptor was taken from a male donor with rectosigmoid adenocarcinoma.

The CDR3 DNA reads TGCGCCAGCAGCTCAGGACAGGGCGGGAGTCAGCCCCAGCATTTT. It yields the protein CASSSGQGGSQPQHF. This sequence joins TRBV5-1 and TRBJ1-5; 8 bases agree with TRBD1. The CDR3 loop spans 15 amino acids. Trimming at V came to 3 bases and at J to 6 bases, leaving 8 bases not matched to a gene. Per the germline V gene, CDR1 is SGHRS and CDR2 is YFSETQ.